Each of the 20 T cell receptor beta chains below was sequenced from the same sample in a study of cytomegalovirus exposure and HLA in healthy donors. The study ran its PCR with 60 Vbeta and 13 Jbeta primers. The data were produced by immunoSEQ multiplex PCR, yet TCRdb's version contains in-frame clones alone and is incomplete. The data contain about 170,000 clones, roughly 85% of them singletons. Sequenced input: PBMCs. Receptors were obtained from a man aged 18 to 30 in good health and CMV-seropositive.

This chain uses TRBV7-8 with TRBJ2-3; 13 nucleotides line up with TRBD2. From germline, CDR1 is SGHVS and CDR2 FQNEAQ. The CDR3 contains 18 residues. Trimming took 5 bases from V and 8 from J; bases not matched to a gene: 16. The CDR3 bases are TGTGCCAGCAGCCCTAGCGGACTAGCGGGGGTGGGACTAGGTACGCAGTATTTT. It encodes CASSPSGLAGVGLGTQYF. The whole variable domain, remainder taken from reference TRBV7-8 and TRBJ2-3, is GAGVSQSPRYKVAKRGQDVALRCDPISGHVSLFWYQQALGQGPEFLTYFQNEAQLDKSGLPSDRFFAERPEGSVSTLKIQRTQQEDSAVYLCASSPSGLAGVGLGTQYFGPGTRLTVL.

The chain joins TRBV18 to TRBJ1-2; 7 bases map to TRBD1. Germline CDR1 KGHSH, CDR2 LQKENI. The CDR3 is made up of 13 amino acids. J was trimmed by 3 bases and V by 8 bases; bases with no gene match: 6. The CDR3 nucleotides are TGTGCCAGCAGCACAGGGGTGGACTATGGCTACACCTTC. It translates to CASSTGVDYGYTF.

CDR3 loop: CASGLGTGQETQYF. The CDR3 coding sequence is TGTGCTAGTGGTTTGGGGACAGGGCAAGAGACCCAGTACTTC. The V and J genes are TRBV12-5 and TRBJ2-5; 8 positions agree with TRBD1. The CDR3 has 14 amino acids. After removal of 1 base from V and 2 bases from J, the junction contained 0 bases not matched to a gene. Germline V gene data show CDR1 as LGHNT and CDR2 as FRNRAP.

The J gene is TRBJ2-1, the V gene TRBV5-1; a possible D gene is TRBD1 (6 bases). Trimming pared 2 bases from V and 8 bases from J, leaving 20 bases between. The CDR3 spans 16 residues. Per germline, CDR1 SGHRS and CDR2 YFSETQ. CDR3 in amino acids: CASSLVRDILGDEQFF. The CDR3 DNA follows: TGCGCCAGCAGCTTAGTGAGGGACATCTTAGGCGATGAGCAGTTCTTC.

The V and J genes are TRBV19 and TRBJ1-6, with D uncertain. The V end was cut by 1 base, the J end by 7 bases, with 11 bases between. CDR1 and CDR2 from the germline V gene are LNHDA and SQIVND (reference sequence). This CDR3 contains 15 residues. CDR3 sequence: CASSIGSVTNSPLHF. CDR3 nucleotide sequence: TGTGCCAGTAGTATAGGTAGCGTAACAAATTCACCCCTCCACTTT.

This rearrangement joins TRBV27 to TRBJ2-2; tentatively, D is TRBD1 (6 bases). This CDR3 is 17 amino acids long. From germline, CDR1 is MNHEY and CDR2 SMNVEV (reference sequence). Trimming removed 2 bases from V and 5 bases from J, with 18 bases in between. CDR3 loop: CASSLMSTGSVTGELFF. The CDR3 region has the DNA TGTGCCAGCAGTTTAATGTCTACAGGGTCAGTGACCGGGGAGCTGTTTTTT.

The CDR3 sequence is CASSVASSGGETQYF. Here the CDR3 DNA reads TGTGCCAGCAGCGTAGCATCTAGCGGAGGGGAGACCCAGTACTTC. The V and J genes are TRBV9 and TRBJ2-5; 7 nucleotides align to TRBD2. The junction had 7 bases not matched to a gene; V was cut back by 0 bases and J by 5 bases. CDR3 size: 15 residues. Germline CDR1 reads SGDLS; CDR2 reads YYNGEE.

This clone occurred once. A junction end diverges from the germline sequence, so it may reflect a read error. This chain uses TRBV7-9 with TRBJ2-2; D might be TRBD2 (6 bases). Germline V CDR1 and CDR2: SEHNR, FQNEAQ (reference sequence). The CDR3 contains 15 residues. CDR3 amino acids: CSSSLGGRNTGELFF. CDR3 DNA sequence: TGTTCCAGCAGCTTAGGAGGGAGAAACACCGGGGAGCTGTTTTTT.

The chain is built from TRBV6-6 and TRBJ1-6; perhaps TRBD1 as D (6 bases). V lost 5 bases and J lost 7, with 18 bases in between. Germline assignment: CDR1 MNHNY and CDR2 SVGAGI (reference sequence). This CDR3 contains 16 residues. The CDR3 DNA follows: TGTGCCAGCAGTCCCGGACAGTGGGCCTCGAATTCACCCCTCCACTTT. Translating gives CASSPGQWASNSPLHF.

The gene calls are TRBV10-3 and TRBJ1-1; 8 positions agree with TRBD1. The CDR3 spans 16 residues. The V and J ends lost 2 bases and 7 bases, in that order; junction bases with no gene match: 12. Looked up from germline, CDR1 is ENHRY and CDR2 is SYGVKD. The CDR3 DNA is TGTGCCATCAGTGAGCGGACAGGGATTGGAACTAGTGAAGCTTTCTTT. Translated, it gives CAISERTGIGTSEAFF.

This clone was seen only once. The chain is built from TRBV4-1 and TRBJ2-1; D gene uncertain. The germline CDR1 and CDR2 sequences are MGHRA and YSYEKL. The CDR3 loop spans 13 amino acids. Trimming removed 1 base at V and 5 bases at J, with 6 bases between. The CDR3 sequence is CASSQGLNNEQFF. CDR3 DNA: TGCGCCAGCAGCCAAGGACTCAACAATGAGCAGTTCTTC.

The rearrangement uses TRBV21-1 and TRBJ1-1; the table names TRBD1, a call not compared with the DNA. TRBV21-1 is a pseudogene. The length of the CDR3 is 15 residues. The CDR3 region has the DNA TGTGCCAGCAGCCATCGACAGGGGGGGAACACTGAAGCTTTCTTT. This translates into CASSHRQGGNTEAFF.

The J gene is TRBJ1-1, the V gene TRBV25-1; 10 bases are shared with TRBD1. The CDR3 covers 15 residues. V shed 3 bases and J 10 bases; nucleotides not matched to a gene: 11. In germline, CDR1 is MGHDK, CDR2 SYGVNS. The DNA of the CDR3 is TGTGCCAGCAGTGAGCCCGGGACAGGGGTTCTCGCAGCTTTCTTT. This gives the protein CASSEPGTGVLAAFF.

This clone was counted only a few times. The chain links TRBV9 to TRBJ2-1; D is unresolved. Germline lookup yields CDR1 SGDLS and CDR2 YYNGEE. This CDR3 contains 15 residues. Trimming removed 0 bases from V and 0 bases from J, with 7 bases in between. The CDR3 region has the DNA TGTGCCAGCAGCGTAGTCTCTAGCTCCTACAATGAGCAGTTCTTC. It yields the protein CASSVVSSSYNEQFF.

This chain links TRBV13 with TRBJ2-2; 8 nucleotides align to TRBD1. The germline V gene encodes CDR1 PRHDT and CDR2 FYEKMQ (reference sequence). This CDR3 is 16 amino acids long. The trim removed 5 bases at V and 0 bases at J, leaving 5 bases unmatched. CDR3 in amino acids: CASSPQQGANTGELFF. The CDR3 region has the DNA TGTGCCAGCAGCCCCCAACAGGGGGCGAACACCGGGGAGCTGTTTTTT.

This clone was observed once. The chain joins TRBV10-3 to TRBJ2-5; D perhaps matches TRBD1 (5 bases). Germline CDR1 reads ENHRY; CDR2 reads SYGVKD. CDR3 length: 15 residues. V was clipped by 0 bases and J by 2 bases, with 10 bases between them. The CDR3 region is CAISESQGGQETQYF. DNA of the CDR3: TGTGCCATCAGTGAGTCTCAGGGTGGGCAAGAGACCCAGTACTTC.

The chain recombines TRBV18 with TRBJ1-6; TRBD1 might be the D (5 bases). Trimming took 1 base from V and 7 from J, leaving 14 bases between them. The CDR3 runs 16 residues. Germline loops: CDR1 KGHSH, CDR2 LQKENI. The CDR3 loop reads CASSPQTQGLNSPLHF. The CDR3 DNA is TGTGCCAGCTCACCACAGACTCAGGGTTTAAATTCACCCCTCCACTTT. The entire variable domain, with the rest obtained from reference TRBV18 and TRBJ1-6, is as follows: NAGVMQNPRHLVRRRGQEARLRCSPMKGHSHVYWYRQLPEEGLKFMVYLQKENIIDESGMPKERFSAEFPKEGPSILRIQQVVRGDSAAYFCASSPQTQGLNSPLHFGNGTRLTVT.

The chain has TRBV4-1 and TRBJ2-5; 8 bases are a match to TRBD2. The tail of the sequence fits TRBJ2-7 better, so the J call may be wrong. CDR3 length: 17 amino acids. Germline loops: CDR1 MGHRA, CDR2 YSYEKL. This CDR3 reads CASSQDPTSGGPYEQYF. The CDR3 DNA is TGCGCCAGCAGCCAAGACCCTACTAGCGGAGGTCCCTACGAGCAGTACTTC.

The chain recombines TRBV9 with TRBJ1-1, with D possibly being TRBD1 (6 bases). The V gene's germline CDR1 is SGDLS and CDR2 YYNGEE. The V and J ends lost 3 bases and 4 bases respectively, with 13 bases between them. The CDR3 sequence is 14 residues long. In nucleotides, the CDR3 is TGTGCCAGCAGCGCATACAGGGCCGGCACTGAAGCTTTCTTT. Its protein product is CASSAYRAGTEAFF.

This chain links TRBV9 with TRBJ2-3, with TRBD1 identical over 7 bases. The CDR3 runs 14 residues. Germline loops: CDR1 SGDLS, CDR2 YYNGEE. Germline trimming cut 2 bases from V and 4 bases from J; bases unmatched to any gene: 4. The DNA for the CDR3 is TGTGCCAGCAGCGTGGCTAGGGGGCCAGATACGCAGTATTTT. Its protein product is CASSVARGPDTQYF.